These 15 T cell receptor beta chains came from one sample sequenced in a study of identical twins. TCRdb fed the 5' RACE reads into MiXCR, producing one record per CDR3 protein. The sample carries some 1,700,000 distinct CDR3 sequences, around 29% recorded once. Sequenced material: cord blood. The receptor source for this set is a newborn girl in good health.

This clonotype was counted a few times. The CDR3 bases are TGTGCCAGCAGTGAATTGGGGGGTCGAACACAAGAGACCCAGTACTTC. Amino acids: CASSELGGRTQETQYF. The V and J genes are TRBV2 and TRBJ2-5; possibly TRBD2 for D (6 bases). CDR3 length equals 16 residues. Per germline, CDR1 SNHLY and CDR2 FYNNEI. Trimming took 2 bases from V and 2 from J, leaving 15 bases between them.

The CDR3 bases are TGTGCCACCCATGCGGGGCCCTACGAGCAGTACTTC. Translating gives CATHAGPYEQYF. This chain joins TRBV6-5 and TRBJ2-7; a possible D gene is TRBD2 (6 bases). The CDR3 has 12 amino acids. V was cut by 10 bases and J by 2 bases, with 12 bases left in between. The germline CDR1 and CDR2 sequences are MNHEY and SVGAGI.

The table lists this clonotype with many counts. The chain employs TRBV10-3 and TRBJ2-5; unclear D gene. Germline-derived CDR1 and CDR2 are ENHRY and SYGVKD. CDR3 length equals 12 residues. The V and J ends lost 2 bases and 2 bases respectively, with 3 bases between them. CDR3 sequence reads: CAISEQQETQYF. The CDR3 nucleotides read TGTGCCATCAGTGAGCAGCAAGAGACCCAGTACTTC.

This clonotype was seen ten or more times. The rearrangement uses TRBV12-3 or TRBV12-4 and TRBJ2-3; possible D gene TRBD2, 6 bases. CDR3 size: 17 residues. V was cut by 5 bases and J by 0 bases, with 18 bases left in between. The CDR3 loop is CASSHPYSGTSTDTQYF. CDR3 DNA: TGTGCCAGCAGTCACCCCTATTCCGGGACTAGCACAGATACGCAGTATTTT.

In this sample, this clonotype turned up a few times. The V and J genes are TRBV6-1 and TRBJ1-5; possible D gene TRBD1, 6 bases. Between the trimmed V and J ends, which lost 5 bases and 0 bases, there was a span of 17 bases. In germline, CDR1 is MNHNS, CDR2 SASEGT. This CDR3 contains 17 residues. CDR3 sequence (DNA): TGTGCCAGCAGTCCCCGGACAGCACGGAATAGCAATCAGCCCCAGCATTTT. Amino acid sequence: CASSPRTARNSNQPQHF.

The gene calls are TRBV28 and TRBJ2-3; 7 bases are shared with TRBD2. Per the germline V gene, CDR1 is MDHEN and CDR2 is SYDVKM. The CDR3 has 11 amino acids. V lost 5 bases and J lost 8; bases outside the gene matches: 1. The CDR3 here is CASSGLVTQYF. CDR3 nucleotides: TGTGCCAGCAGTGGACTAGTTACGCAGTATTTT.

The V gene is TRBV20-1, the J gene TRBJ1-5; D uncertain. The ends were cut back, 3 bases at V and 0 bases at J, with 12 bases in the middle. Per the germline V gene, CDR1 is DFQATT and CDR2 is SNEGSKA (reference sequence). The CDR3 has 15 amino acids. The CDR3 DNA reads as TGCAGTGCTAGGGTACTGTCGAGTAGCAATCAGCCCCAGCATTTT. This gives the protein CSARVLSSSNQPQHF.

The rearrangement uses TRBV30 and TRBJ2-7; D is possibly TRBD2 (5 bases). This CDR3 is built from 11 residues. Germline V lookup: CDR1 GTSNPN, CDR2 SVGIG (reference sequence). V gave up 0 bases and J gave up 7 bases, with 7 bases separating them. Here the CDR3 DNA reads TGTGCCTGGAGTGTAGCGGCGGAGCAGTACTTC. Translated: CAWSVAAEQYF.

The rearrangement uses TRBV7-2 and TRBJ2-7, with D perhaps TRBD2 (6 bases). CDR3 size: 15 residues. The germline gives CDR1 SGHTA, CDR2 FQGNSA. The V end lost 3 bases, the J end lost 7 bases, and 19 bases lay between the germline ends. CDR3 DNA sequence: TGTGCCAGCAGCTTGGAACTAGCTTCCTACAATGAGCAGTACTTC. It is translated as CASSLELASYNEQYF.

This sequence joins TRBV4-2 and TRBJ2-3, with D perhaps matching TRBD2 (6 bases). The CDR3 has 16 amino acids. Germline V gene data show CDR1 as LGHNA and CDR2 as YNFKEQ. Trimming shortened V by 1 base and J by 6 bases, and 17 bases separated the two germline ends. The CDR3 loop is CASSQGTSSQRDTQYF. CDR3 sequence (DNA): TGTGCCAGCAGCCAAGGAACTAGCTCGCAGCGGGATACGCAGTATTTT.

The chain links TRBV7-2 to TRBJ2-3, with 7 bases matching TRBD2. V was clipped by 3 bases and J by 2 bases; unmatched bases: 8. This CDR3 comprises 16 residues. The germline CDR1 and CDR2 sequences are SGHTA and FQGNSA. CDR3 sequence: CASSFRLAINTDTQYF. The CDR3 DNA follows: TGTGCCAGCAGCTTTCGACTAGCAATTAACACAGATACGCAGTATTTT.

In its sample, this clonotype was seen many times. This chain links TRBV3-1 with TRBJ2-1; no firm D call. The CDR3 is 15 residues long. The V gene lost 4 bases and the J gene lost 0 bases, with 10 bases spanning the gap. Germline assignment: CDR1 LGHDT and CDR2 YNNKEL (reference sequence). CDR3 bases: TGTGCCAGCAGCCTTGGACCCGGCTCCTACAATGAGCAGTTCTTC. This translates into CASSLGPGSYNEQFF.

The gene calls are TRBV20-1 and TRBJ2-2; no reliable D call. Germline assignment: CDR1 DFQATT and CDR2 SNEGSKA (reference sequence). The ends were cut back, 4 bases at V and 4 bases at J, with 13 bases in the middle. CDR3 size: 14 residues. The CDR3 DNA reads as TGCAGTGCTATTCGAAAACGGGTCACCGGGGAGCTGTTTTTT. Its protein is CSAIRKRVTGELFF.

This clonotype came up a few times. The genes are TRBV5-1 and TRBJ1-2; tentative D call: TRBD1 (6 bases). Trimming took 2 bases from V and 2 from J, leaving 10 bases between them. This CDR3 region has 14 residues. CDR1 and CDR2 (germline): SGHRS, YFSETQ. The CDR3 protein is CASSFDRWNYGYTF. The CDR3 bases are TGCGCCAGCAGCTTTGACAGGTGGAACTATGGCTACACCTTC. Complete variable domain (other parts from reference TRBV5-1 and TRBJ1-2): KAGVTQTPRYLIKTRGQQVTLSCSPISGHRSVSWYQQTPGQGLQFLFEYFSETQRNKGNFPGRFSGRQFSNSRSEMNVSTLELGDSALYLCASSFDRWNYGYTFGSGTRLTVV.

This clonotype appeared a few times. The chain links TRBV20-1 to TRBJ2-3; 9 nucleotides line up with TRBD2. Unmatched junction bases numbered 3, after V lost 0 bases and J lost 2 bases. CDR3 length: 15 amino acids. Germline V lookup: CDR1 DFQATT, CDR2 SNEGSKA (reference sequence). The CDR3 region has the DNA TGCAGTGCTAGAGATCCGGGACTAGCCACAGATACGCAGTATTTT. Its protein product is CSARDPGLATDTQYF.